The present T cell receptor (beta chain) was sequenced within a study of radiotherapy plus CTLA-4 blockade in lung cancer. Across the study: Of all patients, about 17% responded objectively and roughly 31% showed disease control. Study-wide results and limits: Following radiotherapy plus ipilimumab, tumor-derived TCR clones expanded in the blood. Best predicting response, reportedly, were early blood T cell clone dynamics, with interferon-beta.

Note on this clone: Its matching antigen is unknown.

With ipilimumab providing CTLA-4 blockade, focal radiation was administered to patients who had chemo-refractory metastatic non-small-cell lung cancer. With V trimmed by 6 bases and J by 4 bases, 7 bases remained unmatched. Germline V CDR1 and CDR2: SGDLS, YYNGEE. The CDR3 extends over 14 amino acids. Sequenced by immunoSEQ multiplex PCR; TCRdb stores in-frame clones only, minus some. Among 75,000 to 95,000 clones, 72% were seen once, and the ten largest hold over 13%. V gene TRBV9 combines with J gene TRBJ2-1, with 7 bases lining up with TRBD2. The source was peripheral blood, collected from a patient treated with radiotherapy plus ipilimumab. This TCR was recovered from a human donor with non-small cell lung cancer that progressed on radiotherapy plus ipilimumab. The CDR3 DNA follows: TGTGCCAGCAACCCCTTCGGGGGGTACAATGAGCAGTTCTTC. Translation: CASNPFGGYNEQFF.